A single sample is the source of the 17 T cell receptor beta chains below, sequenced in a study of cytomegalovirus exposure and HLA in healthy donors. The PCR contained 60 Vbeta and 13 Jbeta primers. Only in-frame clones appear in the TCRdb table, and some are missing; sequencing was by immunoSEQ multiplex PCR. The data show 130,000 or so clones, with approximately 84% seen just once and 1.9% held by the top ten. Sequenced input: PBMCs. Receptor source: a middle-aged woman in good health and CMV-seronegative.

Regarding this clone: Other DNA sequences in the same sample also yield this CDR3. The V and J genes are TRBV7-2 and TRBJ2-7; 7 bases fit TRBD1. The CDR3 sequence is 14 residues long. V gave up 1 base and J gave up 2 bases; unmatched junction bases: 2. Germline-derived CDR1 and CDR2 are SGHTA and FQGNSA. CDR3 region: CASSLVGGPYEQYF. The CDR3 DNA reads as TGTGCCAGCAGCTTAGTAGGGGGCCCCTACGAGCAGTACTTC.

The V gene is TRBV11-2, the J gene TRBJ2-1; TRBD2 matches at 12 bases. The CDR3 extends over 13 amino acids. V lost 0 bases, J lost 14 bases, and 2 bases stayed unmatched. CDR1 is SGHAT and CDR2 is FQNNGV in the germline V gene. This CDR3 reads CASSLDWTSGKFF. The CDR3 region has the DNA TGTGCCAGCAGCTTAGATTGGACTAGCGGGAAGTTCTTC.

CDR3 residues: CASSLWPNSYEKETQYF. In DNA form, the CDR3 reads TGTGCCAGCAGCTTATGGCCGAACAGCTATGAGAAAGAGACCCAGTACTTC. The rearrangement uses TRBV7-9 and TRBJ2-5; no definite D call. The CDR3 is 17 amino acids. Trimming removed 2 bases from V and 3 bases from J, with 19 bases in between. Germline V gene data show CDR1 as SEHNR and CDR2 as FQNEAQ (reference sequence).

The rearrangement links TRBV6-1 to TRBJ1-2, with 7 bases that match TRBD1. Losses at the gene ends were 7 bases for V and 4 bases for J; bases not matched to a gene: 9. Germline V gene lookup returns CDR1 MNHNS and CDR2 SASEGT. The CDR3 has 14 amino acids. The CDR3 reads CASTPGGLGYGYTF. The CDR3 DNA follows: TGTGCCAGCACTCCAGGGGGGCTCGGCTATGGCTACACCTTC.

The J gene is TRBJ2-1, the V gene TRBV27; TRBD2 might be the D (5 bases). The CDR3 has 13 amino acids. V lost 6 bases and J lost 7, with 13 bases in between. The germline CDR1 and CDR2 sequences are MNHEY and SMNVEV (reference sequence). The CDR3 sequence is CASSPGIFNEQFF. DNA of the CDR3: TGTGCCAGCAGCCCCGGGATTTTTAATGAGCAGTTCTTC.

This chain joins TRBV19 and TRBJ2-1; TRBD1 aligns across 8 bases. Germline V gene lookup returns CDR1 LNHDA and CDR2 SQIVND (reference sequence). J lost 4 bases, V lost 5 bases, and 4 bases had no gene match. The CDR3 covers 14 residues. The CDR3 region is CASSATGGYNEQFF. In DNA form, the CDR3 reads TGTGCCAGTAGTGCTACAGGGGGATACAATGAGCAGTTCTTC.

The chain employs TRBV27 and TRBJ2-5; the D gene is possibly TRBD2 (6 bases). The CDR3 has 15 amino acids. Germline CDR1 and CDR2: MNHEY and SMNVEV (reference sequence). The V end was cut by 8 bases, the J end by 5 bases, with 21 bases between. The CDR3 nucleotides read TGTGCCAGCGGCCGCTTTGGGGGAGGCTGGGAGACCCAGTACTTC. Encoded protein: CASGRFGGGWETQYF.

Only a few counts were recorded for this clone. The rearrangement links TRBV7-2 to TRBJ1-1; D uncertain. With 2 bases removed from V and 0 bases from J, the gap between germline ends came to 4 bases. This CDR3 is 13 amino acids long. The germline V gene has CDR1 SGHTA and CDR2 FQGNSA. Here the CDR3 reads CASSLSVNTEAFF. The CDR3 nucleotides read TGTGCCAGCAGCTTATCCGTGAACACTGAAGCTTTCTTT.

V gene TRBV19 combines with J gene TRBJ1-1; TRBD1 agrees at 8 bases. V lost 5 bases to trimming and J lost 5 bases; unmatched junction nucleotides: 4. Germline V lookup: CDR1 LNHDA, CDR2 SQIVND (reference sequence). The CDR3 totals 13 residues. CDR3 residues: CASSFTGGTEAFF. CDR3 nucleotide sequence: TGTGCCAGTAGTTTTACAGGGGGGACTGAAGCTTTCTTT.

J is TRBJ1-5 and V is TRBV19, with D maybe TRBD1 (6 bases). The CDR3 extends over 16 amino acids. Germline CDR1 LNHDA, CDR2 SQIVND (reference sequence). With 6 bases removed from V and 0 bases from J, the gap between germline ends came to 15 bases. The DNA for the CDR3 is TGTGCCAGTAGGGAGGACAGACTCTTTAGCAATCAGCCCCAGCATTTT. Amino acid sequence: CASREDRLFSNQPQHF. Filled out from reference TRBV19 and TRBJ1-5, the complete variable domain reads DGGITQSPKYLFRKEGQNVTLSCEQNLNHDAMYWYRQDPGQGLRLIYYSQIVNDFQKGDIAEGYSVSREKKESFPLTVTSAQKNPTAFYLCASREDRLFSNQPQHFGDGTRLSIL.

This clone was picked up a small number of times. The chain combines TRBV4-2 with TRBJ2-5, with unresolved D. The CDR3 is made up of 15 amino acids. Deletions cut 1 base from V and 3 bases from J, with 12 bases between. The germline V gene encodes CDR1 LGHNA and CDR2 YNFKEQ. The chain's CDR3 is CASSQAPSMEETQYF. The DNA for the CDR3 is TGTGCCAGCAGCCAAGCCCCGAGTATGGAAGAGACCCAGTACTTC.

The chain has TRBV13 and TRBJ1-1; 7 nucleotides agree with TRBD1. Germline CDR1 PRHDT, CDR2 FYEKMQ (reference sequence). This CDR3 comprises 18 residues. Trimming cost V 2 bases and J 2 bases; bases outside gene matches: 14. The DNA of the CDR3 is TGTGCCAGCAGCTTATTTCCCAGGATCGAGGGGGCAAACACTGAAGCTTTCTTT. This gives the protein CASSLFPRIEGANTEAFF. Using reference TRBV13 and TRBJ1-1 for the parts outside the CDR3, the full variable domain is AAGVIQSPRHLIKEKRETATLKCYPIPRHDTVYWYQQGPGQDPQFLISFYEKMQSDKGSIPDRFSAQQFSDYHSELNMSSLELGDSALYFCASSLFPRIEGANTEAFFGQGTRLTVV.

The DNA for the CDR3 is TGTGCCAGCAGCTGGACAGGGGGTGGTGATACGCAGTATTTT. This gives the protein CASSWTGGGDTQYF. The chain employs TRBV5-4 and TRBJ2-3; 10 bases map to TRBD1. Germline CDR1 reads SGHNT; CDR2 reads YYREEE (reference sequence). CDR3 length equals 14 residues. Trimming cost V 3 bases and J 6 bases; bases outside gene matches: 4.

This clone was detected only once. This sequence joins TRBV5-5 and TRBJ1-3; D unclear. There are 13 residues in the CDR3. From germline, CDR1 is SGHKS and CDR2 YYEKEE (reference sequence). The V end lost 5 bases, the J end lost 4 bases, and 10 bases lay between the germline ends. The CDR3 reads CASSTHSGNTIYF. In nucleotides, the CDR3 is TGTGCCAGCAGTACGCACTCGGGAAACACCATATATTTT.

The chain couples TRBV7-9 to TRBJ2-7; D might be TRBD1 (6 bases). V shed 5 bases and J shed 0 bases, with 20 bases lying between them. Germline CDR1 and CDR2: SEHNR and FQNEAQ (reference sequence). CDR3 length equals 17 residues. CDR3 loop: CASSPALWGLHSYEQYF. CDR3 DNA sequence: TGTGCCAGCAGCCCAGCGCTTTGGGGGCTCCACTCCTACGAGCAGTACTTC.

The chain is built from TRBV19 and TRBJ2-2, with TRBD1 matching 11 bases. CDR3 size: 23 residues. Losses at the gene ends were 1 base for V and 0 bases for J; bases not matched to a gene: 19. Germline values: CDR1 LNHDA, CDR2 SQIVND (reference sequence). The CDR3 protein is CASSIGLVGRTGGLRTNTGELFF. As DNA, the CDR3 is TGTGCCAGTAGTATAGGCTTAGTTGGAAGGACAGGGGGCTTACGTACGAACACCGGGGAGCTGTTTTTT. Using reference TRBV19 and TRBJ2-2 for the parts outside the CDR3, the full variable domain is DGGITQSPKYLFRKEGQNVTLSCEQNLNHDAMYWYRQDPGQGLRLIYYSQIVNDFQKGDIAEGYSVSREKKESFPLTVTSAQKNPTAFYLCASSIGLVGRTGGLRTNTGELFFGEGSRLTVL.

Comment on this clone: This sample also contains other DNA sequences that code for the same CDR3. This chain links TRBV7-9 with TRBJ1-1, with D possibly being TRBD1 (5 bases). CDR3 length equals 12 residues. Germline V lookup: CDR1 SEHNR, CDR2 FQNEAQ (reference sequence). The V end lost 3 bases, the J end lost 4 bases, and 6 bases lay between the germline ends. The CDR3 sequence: CASSFGATEAFF. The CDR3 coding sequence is TGTGCCAGCAGCTTTGGGGCCACTGAAGCTTTCTTT.